Listed below are T cell receptor beta chains from one sample, sequenced in a study of blood T cell repertoires in COVID-19. Some clones are missing from TCRdb's copy, which holds only in-frame ones; the method was immunoSEQ multiplex PCR. The sample lists 200,000 to 300,000 clones, roughly 87% occurring once. The specimen was PBMCs or T cells enriched from blood (not recorded which). Source of these receptors: a woman between 25 and 40 years old with acute COVID-19. Each CDR3 is given with its conserved first and last residue. A D gene is named only where the DNA matches it firmly. Expanded clones get a size class; other rows say once, few or many, or leave the size out.

d_gene: TRBD1
abundance: once
v_gene: TRBV4-3
j_gene: TRBJ2-4
CDR3nt: TGCGCCAGCAGCCAAGATATGGGACAGGGGACTCAGTACTTC
CDR3aa: CASSQDMGQGTQYF

d_gene: TRBD1
abundance: NA
v_gene: TRBV5-5
j_gene: TRBJ1-1
CDR3nt: TGTGCCAGCAGCATAGGACAGGGCTACACTGAAGCTTTCTTT
CDR3aa: CASSIGQGYTEAFF

d_gene: TRBD2
abundance: NA
v_gene: TRBV7-9
j_gene: TRBJ2-5
CDR3nt: TGTGCCAGCAGCTTTAGCGGGGGGGCTTTGGAGACCCAGTACTTC
CDR3aa: CASSFSGGALETQYF

d_gene: NA
abundance: NA
v_gene: TRBV4-3
j_gene: TRBJ2-4
CDR3nt: TGCGCCAGCAGCCAAGAGGCAGGCGGGAACATTCAGTACTTC
CDR3aa: CASSQEAGGNIQYF

d_gene: NA
abundance: NA
v_gene: TRBV5-1
j_gene: TRBJ1-5
CDR3nt: TGCGCCAGGGGAGCTAACAGGGATAGCAATCAGCCCCAGCATTTT
CDR3aa: CARGANRDSNQPQHF

d_gene: TRBD1
abundance: NA
v_gene: TRBV11-2
j_gene: TRBJ2-5
CDR3nt: TGTGCCAGCAGCTTATGGGACAGGGGAGAGACCCAGTACTTC
CDR3aa: CASSLWDRGETQYF

d_gene: TRBD2
abundance: once
v_gene: TRBV3-1/TRBV3-2
j_gene: TRBJ2-1
CDR3nt: TGTGCCAGCAGCCAAGATACGGGGGGTGAGCAGTTCTTC
CDR3aa: CASSQDTGGEQFF

d_gene: NA
abundance: NA
v_gene: TRBV6-1
j_gene: TRBJ1-6
CDR3nt: TGTGCCAGCAGTGAAGAGGGAGGGGGAGCCCGGAGCTCCTATAATTCACCCCTCCACTTT
CDR3aa: CASSEEGGGARSSYNSPLHF

d_gene: NA
abundance: NA
v_gene: TRBV6-5
j_gene: TRBJ2-5
CDR3nt: TGTGCCAGCAGTTACTCGAGCGGGTGGCAAGAGACCCAGTACTTC
CDR3aa: CASSYSSGWQETQYF

d_gene: TRBD1
abundance: NA
v_gene: TRBV29-1
j_gene: TRBJ1-2
CDR3nt: TGCAGCGTACAGACAGGGGCAGTGCGGAGTTTC
CDR3aa: CSVQTGAVRSF

d_gene: NA
abundance: NA
v_gene: TRBV13
j_gene: TRBJ1-2
CDR3nt: TGTGCCAGCAGTCCCACAGGGAACTATGGCTACACCTTC
CDR3aa: CASSPTGNYGYTF

d_gene: NA
abundance: NA
v_gene: TRBV18
j_gene: TRBJ1-4
CDR3nt: TGTGCCAGCTCACCATTGGCCGCAACTAATGAAAAACTGTTTTTT
CDR3aa: CASSPLAATNEKLFF

d_gene: NA
abundance: few
v_gene: TRBV18
j_gene: TRBJ2-5
CDR3nt: TGTGCCAGCTCGCTTCTGACAGGAGGCATGGAGACCCAGTACTTC
CDR3aa: CASSLLTGGMETQYF

d_gene: NA
abundance: NA
v_gene: TRBV19
j_gene: TRBJ2-2
CDR3nt: TGTGCCAGTAGTATCTTTCAGGAGGGAGGGGAGCTGTTTTTT
CDR3aa: CASSIFQEGGELFF

d_gene: NA
abundance: NA
v_gene: TRBV6-2/TRBV6-3
j_gene: TRBJ2-1
CDR3nt: TGTGCCAGCAGTTACTCGTTGTCGGGCAATGAGCAGTTCTTC
CDR3aa: CASSYSLSGNEQFF

d_gene: TRBD2
abundance: NA
v_gene: TRBV5-4
j_gene: TRBJ2-3
CDR3nt: TGTGCCAGCAGCTTCATTAGCGGGGGGGTCGTAGATACGCAGTATTTT
CDR3aa: CASSFISGGVVDTQYF

d_gene: TRBD1
abundance: NA
v_gene: TRBV14
j_gene: TRBJ2-1
CDR3nt: TGTGCCAGCACCCGGGGGACAGGCACTCTGAGCTCCTACAATGAGCAGTTCTTC
CDR3aa: CASTRGTGTLSSYNEQFF

d_gene: NA
abundance: NA
v_gene: TRBV6-5
j_gene: TRBJ1-4
CDR3nt: TGTGCCAGCAGTTCTGACTGGCAGGGCGGGGGCGAAAAACTGTTTTTT
CDR3aa: CASSSDWQGGGEKLFF

d_gene: TRBD1
abundance: NA
v_gene: TRBV4-3
j_gene: TRBJ1-2
CDR3nt: TGCGCCAGCAGCCAAGGACAGGGGGGTGGCTACACCTTC
CDR3aa: CASSQGQGGGYTF

d_gene: TRBD1
abundance: NA
v_gene: TRBV10-2
j_gene: TRBJ1-4
CDR3nt: TGCGCCAGCAGTGCGTGGGGGGCGACAGGGACTAATGAAAAACTGTTTTTT
CDR3aa: CASSAWGATGTNEKLFF

d_gene: TRBD1
abundance: few
v_gene: TRBV6-5
j_gene: TRBJ1-5
CDR3nt: TGTGCCAGCGGAAAGGACAGGGGGGTTTTTCAGCCCCAGCATTTT
CDR3aa: CASGKDRGVFQPQHF

d_gene: TRBD2
abundance: NA
v_gene: TRBV4-3
j_gene: TRBJ2-3
CDR3nt: TGCGCCAGCAGCCAAGGATCGTGGGCGGGGGAGGGAGATACGCAGTATTTT
CDR3aa: CASSQGSWAGEGDTQYF

d_gene: NA
abundance: NA
v_gene: TRBV7-9
j_gene: TRBJ2-1
CDR3nt: TGTGCCAGCGAGGCGTCGAGCTCCTACAATGAGCAGTTCTTC
CDR3aa: CASEASSSYNEQFF

d_gene: TRBD2
abundance: NA
v_gene: TRBV6-1
j_gene: TRBJ2-7
CDR3nt: TGTGCCAGCAGTGAAAGTGCGGGGGGGAGCTACGAGCAGTACTTC
CDR3aa: CASSESAGGSYEQYF

d_gene: TRBD1
abundance: NA
v_gene: TRBV7-9
j_gene: TRBJ2-1
CDR3nt: TGTGCCAGCAGCTCCCCTGCCCCGACAGGGCATGAGCAGTTCTTC
CDR3aa: CASSSPAPTGHEQFF

d_gene: NA
abundance: few
v_gene: TRBV5-1
j_gene: TRBJ1-4
CDR3nt: TGCGCCAGCAGCGAGGTAGACCCTGAAAAACTGTTTTTT
CDR3aa: CASSEVDPEKLFF

d_gene: NA
abundance: NA
v_gene: TRBV12-5
j_gene: TRBJ2-5
CDR3nt: TGTGCTAGTCGGCGGGACCCAGAGACCCAGTACTTC
CDR3aa: CASRRDPETQYF

d_gene: TRBD2
abundance: NA
v_gene: TRBV11-2
j_gene: TRBJ2-1
CDR3nt: TGTGCCAGCAGCCCCGTGGTAGCGGGGGGGCTATTCTTC
CDR3aa: CASSPVVAGGLFF

d_gene: TRBD1
abundance: NA
v_gene: TRBV4-3
j_gene: TRBJ1-1
CDR3nt: TGCGCCAGCAGCCAAGGGTACGGGACAGAGAACACTGAAGCTTTCTTT
CDR3aa: CASSQGYGTENTEAFF

d_gene: NA
abundance: NA
v_gene: TRBV5-1
j_gene: TRBJ2-7
CDR3nt: TGCGCCAGCAGCTTGGACGGCTCCTACGAGCAGTACTTC
CDR3aa: CASSLDGSYEQYF

d_gene: NA
abundance: NA
v_gene: TRBV7-9
j_gene: TRBJ1-1
CDR3nt: TGTGCCAGCAGCTTCGTTGACAGCCATGAAGCTTTCTTT
CDR3aa: CASSFVDSHEAFF

d_gene: NA
abundance: NA
v_gene: TRBV4-1
j_gene: TRBJ2-2
CDR3nt: TGCGCCAGCAGCCAAGACCCCGACAGGGAGGCCACCGGGGAGCTGTTTTTT
CDR3aa: CASSQDPDREATGELFF

d_gene: TRBD2
abundance: NA
v_gene: TRBV5-1
j_gene: TRBJ2-3
CDR3nt: TGCGCCAGCAGCTTGGAAGGGACTAGCGGGTACACAGATACGCAGTATTTT
CDR3aa: CASSLEGTSGYTDTQYF

d_gene: TRBD1
abundance: once
v_gene: TRBV7-9
j_gene: TRBJ1-2
CDR3nt: TGTGCCAGCAGCAATACAGGGGATAACTATGGCTACACCTTC
CDR3aa: CASSNTGDNYGYTF

d_gene: TRBD1
abundance: NA
v_gene: TRBV19
j_gene: TRBJ1-2
CDR3nt: TGTGCCAGTAGTACCCCGGGACAGGGGGGCTATGGCTACACCTTC
CDR3aa: CASSTPGQGGYGYTF

d_gene: TRBD2
abundance: NA
v_gene: TRBV19
j_gene: TRBJ2-7
CDR3nt: TGTGCCAGTAGTATAGAAGGGACTAGCGGCTCCTACGAGCAGTACTTC
CDR3aa: CASSIEGTSGSYEQYF

d_gene: NA
abundance: NA
v_gene: TRBV7-9
j_gene: TRBJ1-1
CDR3nt: TGTGCCAGCACACCCGGGGACACTAACACTGAAGCTTTCTTT
CDR3aa: CASTPGDTNTEAFF

d_gene: NA
abundance: NA
v_gene: TRBV29-1
j_gene: TRBJ1-1
CDR3nt: TGCAGCGTTGAAGGACATTCGGCCACTGAAGCTTTCTTT
CDR3aa: CSVEGHSATEAFF

d_gene: NA
abundance: NA
v_gene: TRBV3-1/TRBV3-2
j_gene: TRBJ2-3
CDR3nt: TGTGCCAGCGGGTCGGGGAGCACAGATACGCAGTATTTT
CDR3aa: CASGSGSTDTQYF

d_gene: NA
abundance: NA
v_gene: TRBV6-5
j_gene: TRBJ1-1
CDR3nt: TGTGCCAGCAGTTACTTAGAGAACACTGAAGCTTTCTTT
CDR3aa: CASSYLENTEAFF

d_gene: NA
abundance: NA
v_gene: TRBV5-8
j_gene: TRBJ1-4
CDR3nt: TGTGCCAGCAGCTTGGGCGGAATGGCAACTAATGAAAAACTGTTTTTT
CDR3aa: CASSLGGMATNEKLFF

d_gene: NA
abundance: NA
v_gene: TRBV18
j_gene: TRBJ2-1
CDR3nt: TGTGCCAGCTCACCACGGGTAGTTGGCGGGGGCCACAATGAGCAGTTCTTC
CDR3aa: CASSPRVVGGGHNEQFF

d_gene: TRBD1
abundance: NA
v_gene: TRBV5-4
j_gene: TRBJ2-2
CDR3nt: TGTGCCAGCAGCTCCCTGGGACAGGGGGCCCTCACCGGGGAGCTGTTTTTT
CDR3aa: CASSSLGQGALTGELFF

d_gene: NA
abundance: NA
v_gene: TRBV13
j_gene: TRBJ1-2
CDR3nt: TGTGCCAGCAGCTTGACAGGAGACTATGGCTACACCTTC
CDR3aa: CASSLTGDYGYTF

d_gene: TRBD1
abundance: NA
v_gene: TRBV18
j_gene: TRBJ1-1
CDR3nt: TGTGCCAGCTCACCAAGGGACAGAGACTCGAACACTGAAGCTTTCTTT
CDR3aa: CASSPRDRDSNTEAFF

d_gene: NA
abundance: NA
v_gene: TRBV2
j_gene: TRBJ2-3
CDR3nt: TGTGCCAGCAGCTCCACAGATACGCAGTATTTT
CDR3aa: CASSSTDTQYF

d_gene: TRBD1
abundance: NA
v_gene: TRBV6-5
j_gene: TRBJ1-6
CDR3nt: TGTGCCAGCAGGGACAGGGTTAATTCACCCCTCCACTTT
CDR3aa: CASRDRVNSPLHF

d_gene: TRBD1
abundance: once
v_gene: TRBV7-8
j_gene: TRBJ1-2
CDR3nt: TGTGCCAGCAGCCCCCCCGAGGGGGCGGACTATGGCTACACCTTC
CDR3aa: CASSPPEGADYGYTF

d_gene: NA
abundance: NA
v_gene: TRBV20-1
j_gene: TRBJ1-3
CDR3nt: TGCAGTGCTAGAGACCGCGGCACCATATATTTT
CDR3aa: CSARDRGTIYF

d_gene: NA
abundance: NA
v_gene: TRBV25-1
j_gene: TRBJ2-3
CDR3nt: TGTGCCAGCAGTGGCCCGTCTCCTAGGGATACGCAGTATTTT
CDR3aa: CASSGPSPRDTQYF

d_gene: TRBD2
abundance: NA
v_gene: TRBV7-7
j_gene: TRBJ2-3
CDR3nt: TGTGCTAGCAGCCCGGGGACTAGCGGAGGCACAGATACGCAGTATTTT
CDR3aa: CASSPGTSGGTDTQYF

d_gene: TRBD2
abundance: NA
v_gene: TRBV4-1
j_gene: TRBJ2-7
CDR3nt: TGCGCCAGCCGTTCCTCCTGGACTAGCGTCGGCGAGCAGTACTTC
CDR3aa: CASRSSWTSVGEQYF

d_gene: NA
abundance: NA
v_gene: TRBV5-1
j_gene: TRBJ1-2
CDR3nt: TGCGCCAGCAGCTTGGAACAGGGTGATGGCTACACCTTC
CDR3aa: CASSLEQGDGYTF